This TCR beta chain emerged from a study of blood T cell repertoires in COVID-19. Study context: Acute and convalescent COVID-19 samples came from the United States, Italy and Spain. In each case, the material was cDNA or gDNA derived from T cells, B-cell-depleted T cells, or PBMCs.

Source study methods: Estimation of nucleated cell counts relied on the amplification of reference gene primers. Libraries were prepared by immunoSEQ multiplex PCR; TCRdb keeps only in-frame clonotypes and omits some of them. V and J calls and clone size are copied from that table; D and trimming were computed from the DNA. The sample holds about 73,000 clones, 65% to 85% seen once. Sequenced input: peripheral blood. This clonotype originated in a man older than 75 with active or convalescent COVID-19.

The CDR3 loop reads CASSSLGTAGNSPLHF. In DNA form, the CDR3 reads TGTGCCAGCAGTTCCCTCGGGACTGCGGGTAATTCACCCCTCCACTTT. This chain connects TRBV27 to TRBJ1-6; tentatively, D is TRBD1 (5 bases). CDR3 length equals 16 residues. Germline loops: CDR1 MNHEY, CDR2 SMNVEV (reference sequence). Deletions cut 4 bases from V and 6 bases from J, with 16 bases between.